This T cell receptor beta chain was retrieved from a study of regulatory T cells in long-lasting Graves disease. Study findings and constraints: Patients with persistent Graves' had lower TCR diversity than newly diagnosed patients.

Regarding time point: newly diagnosed GD, antithyroid drugs for less than 3 months. PBMC RNA served as the TCR library source. As concerns this clonotype: Its target is unknown.

iRepertoire HTBI primers and Arm-PCR of CDR3 regions built TCR beta libraries. TCRdb independently ran MiXCR on the multiplex PCR reads; one entry per CDR3 protein. This sample has roughly 560,000 distinct CDR3 sequences, with more than 15% found just once. J gave up 8 bases and V 0 bases, and 11 bases lay outside the gene matches. CDR3 length: 16 residues. Germline values: CDR1 GTSNPN, CDR2 SVGIG (reference sequence). These sequences were also reported in another study, on T cells in Graves' hyperthyroidism and ophthalmopathy. That work states: Graves' hyperthyroidism is called stable when ophthalmopathy does not progress within 18 months.

This specimen consisted of peripheral blood mononuclear cells (PBMCs), obtained at new diagnosis, from a patient treated with antithyroid drugs. This clonotype was sampled from a woman aged 35 to 60 with Graves disease. V usage is TRBV30 and J usage is TRBJ2-1; 9 bases map to TRBD1. The CDR3 protein is CAWSVQGAYPGYEQFF. CDR3 bases: TGTGCCTGGAGTGTACAGGGGGCTTACCCAGGGTATGAGCAGTTCTTC.